This paragraph covers one T cell receptor (beta chain) sequence. Its antigen is unidentified. Clones were read by immunoSEQ multiplex PCR, and TCRdb kept only the in-frame ones, dropping some. The table has tens of thousands of clones, 92% seen once. These data originate in a study of T cell responses to AZD1222 COVID-19 vaccine. Study-wide findings and caveats: CD4 TCRs covered the whole spike, strongest at regions 160-218 and 743-854. Recipients of AZD1222 seropositive at baseline numbered only five or six.

This sequence originates from an adult who received the AZD1222 COVID-19 vaccine. The specimen was peripheral blood, collected 28 days after the second AZD1222 dose.

The CDR3 DNA reads as TGTGCCATCACGGCGGGGGGCGGCGGTTCACCCCTCCACTTT. It codes for CAITAGGGGSPLHF. The chain is built from TRBV10-3 and TRBJ1-6; tentative D call: TRBD1 (6 bases). CDR1 is ENHRY, CDR2 SYGVKD, per germline. CDR3 length: 14 residues. V lost 7 bases to trimming and J lost 9 bases, with 16 bases between them.